A single sample is the source of the 29 T cell receptor beta chains below, sequenced in a study of CD8 T cells in Susac syndrome. RNA was extracted with the RNeasy kit, and a quantity of roughly 0.45 to 1 ug was reverse transcribed using random hexamers. TCRdb recomputed calls from the immunoSEQ multiplex PCR reads with MiXCR, one row per CDR3 protein. The sample yields under 150,000 distinct CDR3 sequences, approximately 93% seen once. The material sequenced was CD8+ T cells from PBMCs. These receptors came from a human donor in good health.

The chain joins TRBV30 to TRBJ1-3; D remains unclear. Trimming removed 0 bases at V and 1 base at J, with 13 bases between. CDR1 is GTSNPN, CDR2 SVGIG, per germline (reference sequence). The CDR3 has 16 residues. The CDR3 DNA sequence: TGTGCCTGGAGTGTACCCTCGTTCGGTTCTGGAAACACCATATATTTT. It yields the protein CAWSVPSFGSGNTIYF. Combining the CDR3 with reference TRBV30 and TRBJ1-3 gives the whole variable domain SQTIHQWPATLVQPVGSPLSLECTVEGTSNPNLYWYRQAAGRGLQLLFYSVGIGQISSEVPQNLSASRPQDRQFILSSKKLLLSDSGFYLCAWSVPSFGSGNTIYFGEGSWLTVV.

V is TRBV27 and J is TRBJ1-2; D remains unclear. Germline V gives CDR1 MNHEY, CDR2 SMNVEV (reference sequence). This CDR3 has 16 residues. The V end was cut by 0 bases, the J end by 5 bases, with 16 bases between. The CDR3 protein is CASSLSGQTDVYGYTF. CDR3 DNA sequence: TGTGCCAGCAGTTTATCAGGTCAGACTGACGTTTATGGCTACACCTTC.

The rearrangement uses TRBV7-9 and TRBJ2-1; D uncertain. V lost 1 base, J lost 10 bases, and 8 bases lay in between. The CDR3 runs 12 residues. Germline loops: CDR1 SEHNR, CDR2 FQNEAQ (reference sequence). Written as DNA, the CDR3 is TGTGCCAGCAGCTTAGATCCGTTGGAGCAGTTCTTC. Protein product: CASSLDPLEQFF.

This chain uses TRBV27 with TRBJ1-2; D gene ambiguous. Germline V gene data show CDR1 as MNHEY and CDR2 as SMNVEV (reference sequence). The CDR3 has 11 residues. V gave up 6 bases and J gave up 7 bases, with 9 bases separating them. The CDR3 bases are TGTGCCAGCAGATCCCCCGTTGGCTACACCTTC. Its translation is CASRSPVGYTF.

As DNA, the CDR3 is TGTGCCTGGAGTCCCGTTGACAGGCTCCCTCACGAGCAGTACTTC. This codes for CAWSPVDRLPHEQYF. This chain links TRBV30 with TRBJ2-7, with a weak D call TRBD1 (6 bases). This CDR3 comprises 15 residues. The V gene's germline CDR1 is GTSNPN and CDR2 SVGIG (reference sequence). V lost 2 bases and J 5 bases, leaving 19 bases between the germline ends.

The chain is built from TRBV4-3 and TRBJ2-7, with D possibly being TRBD1 (6 bases). The CDR3 loop spans 14 amino acids. CDR1 is LGHNA, CDR2 YSLEER, per germline. V was trimmed by 0 bases and J by 5 bases, leaving 11 bases between them. CDR3 region: CASSQDLSGDEQYF. The DNA for the CDR3 is TGCGCCAGCAGCCAAGATCTTTCAGGGGACGAGCAGTACTTC.

The V gene is TRBV27, the J gene TRBJ2-2; 7 positions agree with TRBD2. This CDR3 contains 15 residues. Germline trimming cut 3 bases from V and 2 bases from J; bases unmatched to any gene: 3. Germline V gene lookup returns CDR1 MNHEY and CDR2 SMNVEV (reference sequence). The CDR3 region has the DNA TGTGCCAGCAGTTTGCGGGGGTTTAACACCGGGGAGCTGTTTTTT. It is translated as CASSLRGFNTGELFF.

The rearrangement joins TRBV7-9 to TRBJ2-5; TRBD2 aligns across 10 bases. The germline V gene has CDR1 SEHNR and CDR2 FQNEAQ (reference sequence). This CDR3 spans 15 amino acids. After removal of 8 bases from V and 4 bases from J, the junction contained 10 bases not matched to a gene. The CDR3 reads CASGKVAGGGETQYF. Here the CDR3 DNA reads TGTGCCAGCGGAAAAGTAGCGGGAGGAGGAGAGACCCAGTACTTC. The full variable domain, rest sourced from reference TRBV7-9 and TRBJ2-5, is DTGVSQNPRHKITKRGQNVTFRCDPISEHNRLYWYRQTLGQGPEFLTYFQNEAQLEKSRLLSDRFSAERPKGSFSTLEIQRTEQGDSAMYLCASGKVAGGGETQYFGPGTRLLVL.

This chain uses TRBV20-1 with TRBJ1-5; weak D call: TRBD1 (5 bases). CDR3 size: 20 residues. V lost 2 bases to trimming and J lost 0 bases, with 26 bases between them. Germline V gene sequence: CDR1 DFQATT, CDR2 SNEGSKA (reference sequence). The CDR3 reads CSARSNSRDLIGYSNQPQHF. CDR3 coding DNA: TGCAGTGCTAGATCCAACTCCCGGGACCTAATAGGCTATAGCAATCAGCCCCAGCATTTT.

The V and J genes are TRBV13 and TRBJ2-3, with 7 nucleotides matching TRBD1. CDR1 PRHDT and CDR2 FYEKMQ come from the germline V gene (reference sequence). J was trimmed by 6 bases and V by 5 bases; bases with no gene match: 5. The CDR3 runs 13 residues. The CDR3 here is CASSQNRGDTQYF. The CDR3 nucleotides read TGTGCCAGCAGCCAAAACAGGGGCGATACGCAGTATTTT.

The chain joins TRBV29-1 to TRBJ2-5; D not resolved. The germline gives CDR1 SQVTM, CDR2 ANQGSEA. This CDR3 contains 12 residues. Trimming shortened V by 5 bases and J by 0 bases, and 7 bases separated the two germline ends. The CDR3 region has the DNA TGCAGCGTTATAACTAACCAAGAGACCCAGTACTTC. Protein: CSVITNQETQYF.

The chain links TRBV23-1 to TRBJ2-7; possibly TRBD1 for D (6 bases). TRBV23-1 is an ORF, with its function uncertain. V lost 2 bases and J 0 bases, leaving 17 bases between the germline ends. The length of the CDR3 is 17 residues. The CDR3 is CASSQILGHYLSYEQYF. DNA for the CDR3: TGCGCCAGCAGTCAAATCCTGGGACATTACCTCTCCTACGAGCAGTACTTC.

This clonotype was counted a few times. The chain's CDR3 is CASSPLAPTEAFF. The CDR3 DNA reads as TGTGCCAGCAGCCCCCTCGCACCCACTGAAGCTTTCTTT. The chain couples TRBV14 to TRBJ1-1; unclear D gene. Trimming cost V 4 bases and J 4 bases, with 10 bases left between them. The germline V gene encodes CDR1 SGHDN and CDR2 FVKESK. There are 13 residues in the CDR3.

A remark on this clonotype: Given a much more abundant clone one base away, this may be a read error. The chain is built from TRBV3-1 and TRBJ2-1, with D hard to call. Germline loops: CDR1 LGHDT, CDR2 YNNKEL (reference sequence). This CDR3 contains 13 residues. Trimming left V 4 bases short and J 6 bases short, with 10 bases between. This CDR3 is CASSPTLPNEQFF. The CDR3 nucleotides read TGTGCCAGCAGCCCCACCCTCCCCAATGAGCAGTTCTTC.

The chain carries TRBV4-1 and TRBJ2-3, with 9 bases matching TRBD2. This CDR3 spans 13 amino acids. V lost 1 base and J lost 14; bases outside the gene matches: 7. Germline assignment: CDR1 MGHRA and CDR2 YSYEKL. In nucleotides, the CDR3 is TGCGCCAGCAGCCAAGTGGTGCGGGAGGGTCGGTATTTT. This gives the protein CASSQVVREGRYF.

The V gene is TRBV24-1, the J gene TRBJ2-3; 8 positions match TRBD1. The junction had 5 bases not matched to a gene; V was cut back by 6 bases and J by 4 bases. The germline V gene has CDR1 KGHDR and CDR2 SFDVKD. This CDR3 is built from 14 residues. CDR3 coding DNA: TGTGCCACCAGTTCAGGGGGCCCGGCAGATACGCAGTATTTT. As protein: CATSSGGPADTQYF.

The V gene is TRBV4-3, the J gene TRBJ2-3; possibly TRBD2 for D (6 bases). In germline, CDR1 is LGHNA, CDR2 YSLEER. Trimming removed 3 bases at V and 5 bases at J, with 12 bases between. This CDR3 contains 14 residues. In nucleotides, the CDR3 is TGCGCCAGCAGCCAGGTTGGGGGAGGAGATACGCAGTATTTT. Translating it yields CASSQVGGGDTQYF.

V usage is TRBV2 and J usage is TRBJ1-2, with TRBD1 as a possible D gene (5 bases). The CDR3 has 15 amino acids. Germline assignment: CDR1 SNHLY and CDR2 FYNNEI. The germline V and J ends were trimmed by 2 bases and 5 bases, with 15 bases remaining between them. In DNA form, the CDR3 reads TGTGCCAGCAGTGAAAAATCGCAGGGCCGGTATGGCTACACCTTC. Translation gives CASSEKSQGRYGYTF.

J is TRBJ2-7 and V is TRBV29-1; tentative D call: TRBD1 (5 bases). Per germline, CDR1 SQVTM and CDR2 ANQGSEA. The CDR3 runs to 12 residues. The V end lost 4 bases, the J end lost 2 bases, and 9 bases lay between the germline ends. The CDR3 nucleotides are TGCAGCGTTGCTCCAGGGACCTACGAGCAGTACTTC. Translating it yields CSVAPGTYEQYF.

CDR3 in amino acids: CSARGGLADEQFF. The CDR3 DNA is TGCAGTGCTAGGGGGGGACTAGCAGATGAGCAGTTCTTC. J is TRBJ2-1 and V is TRBV20-1, with 9 nucleotides matching TRBD2. Germline values: CDR1 DFQATT, CDR2 SNEGSKA (reference sequence). Losses at the gene ends were 3 bases for V and 8 bases for J; bases not matched to a gene: 5. The CDR3 contains 13 residues.

This rearrangement joins TRBV25-1 to TRBJ1-2; D unresolved. Germline V gene data show CDR1 as MGHDK and CDR2 as SYGVNS. The V and J ends lost 7 bases and 3 bases respectively, with 9 bases between them. This CDR3 comprises 12 residues. CDR3 residues: CASTWDDYGYTF. In nucleotides, the CDR3 is TGTGCCAGCACTTGGGATGACTATGGCTACACCTTC.

The J gene is TRBJ2-1, the V gene TRBV15, with 8 bases that match TRBD1. Germline CDR1 reads LNHNV; CDR2 reads YYDKDF (reference sequence). The J segment lost 3 bases and the V segment lost 0 bases, leaving 7 bases of the junction unmatched. The CDR3 is made up of 17 amino acids. CDR3 nucleotides: TGTGCCACCAGCAGAGATAGCGACAGGGGTGGCTACAATGAGCAGTTCTTC. It translates to CATSRDSDRGGYNEQFF.

The chain carries TRBV28 and TRBJ1-2, with D unclear. Germline lookup yields CDR1 MDHEN and CDR2 SYDVKM. The CDR3 runs to 13 residues. The V end was cut by 2 bases, the J end by 6 bases, with 10 bases between. The CDR3 region has the DNA TGTGCCAGCAGTTTACAGTGGAAGGATGGCTACACCTTC. Its protein product is CASSLQWKDGYTF.

The chain links TRBV29-1 to TRBJ2-1; the match to TRBD2 covers 10 bases. Germline V gene sequence: CDR1 SQVTM, CDR2 ANQGSEA. CDR3 length: 15 amino acids. After removal of 1 base from V and 3 bases from J, the junction contained 3 bases not matched to a gene. CDR3 coding DNA: TGCAGCGTTGAAGTGGCTAGCGGGGGCTACAATGAGCAGTTCTTC. It yields the protein CSVEVASGGYNEQFF.

The chain joins TRBV3-1 to TRBJ1-5; D may be TRBD1 (6 bases). V dropped 5 bases and J dropped 2 bases, with 10 bases sitting between them. The CDR3 is made up of 14 amino acids. Per the germline V gene, CDR1 is LGHDT and CDR2 is YNNKEL (reference sequence). The CDR3 protein is CASSVQGGNQPQHF. The CDR3 DNA is TGTGCCAGCAGCGTACAGGGTGGCAATCAGCCCCAGCATTTT.

The chain combines TRBV15 with TRBJ2-6; 14 positions agree with TRBD2. CDR1 LNHNV and CDR2 YYDKDF come from the germline V gene (reference sequence). The CDR3 covers 17 residues. V shed 6 bases, J shed 1 base, and the junction held 2 bases outside the gene matches. DNA of the CDR3: TGTGCCACCAGGGGGACTAGCGGGAGATCTGGGGCCAACGTCCTGACTTTC. It translates to CATRGTSGRSGANVLTF.

The genes are TRBV9 and TRBJ2-2, with D perhaps matching TRBD1 (6 bases). The CDR3 extends over 14 amino acids. Trimming pared 3 bases from V and 5 bases from J, leaving 11 bases between. The germline CDR1 and CDR2 sequences are SGDLS and YYNGEE. CDR3 region: CASSATGLTGELFF. The DNA of the CDR3 is TGTGCCAGCAGCGCCACAGGGTTGACCGGGGAGCTGTTTTTT. Looking up the rest from reference TRBV9 and TRBJ2-2 gives the full variable domain: DSGVTQTPKHLITATGQRVTLRCSPRSGDLSVYWYQQSLDQGLQFLIQYYNGEERAKGNILERFSAQQFPDLHSELNLSSLELGDSALYFCASSATGLTGELFFGEGSRLTVL.

The chain links TRBV4-3 to TRBJ2-5, with TRBD1 as a possible D gene (6 bases). Germline lookup yields CDR1 LGHNA and CDR2 YSLEER. Trimming pared 1 base from V and 4 bases from J, leaving 13 bases between. CDR3 size: 15 residues. The CDR3 nucleotides read TGCGCCAGCAGCCAAGGGCCGGCACAGGGAGAGACCCAGTACTTC. As protein: CASSQGPAQGETQYF.

V usage is TRBV7-9 and J usage is TRBJ2-2, with D tentatively TRBD2 (6 bases). Trimming shortened V by 2 bases and J by 8 bases, and 12 bases separated the two germline ends. CDR1 and CDR2 from the germline V gene are SEHNR and FQNEAQ (reference sequence). The CDR3 is 14 amino acids. In DNA form, the CDR3 reads TGTGCCAGCAGCTTATCGGGAGCCTCGGGGGAGCTGTTTTTT. Translated: CASSLSGASGELFF.